The sequence of this T cell receptor beta chain was determined in a study of regulatory T cells in long-lasting Graves disease. Time point defined: newly diagnosed GD, antithyroid drugs for less than 3 months. Generation of the TCR library employed RNA extracted from PBMCs. Many counts were recorded for this clonotype. HTBI primers from iRepertoire and Arm-PCR of CDR3 regions yielded the TCR beta libraries. TCRdb reprocessed the multiplex PCR reads with MiXCR, giving one entry per CDR3 protein. The sample lists about 440,000 distinct CDR3 sequences; less than 20% were seen once. These same records also appear under a second study, on T cells in Graves' hyperthyroidism and ophthalmopathy. That investigation notes: The study based diagnoses on clinical symptoms, serum thyroxine and TRAb, thyroid ultrasound and orbital computed tomography.

Sequences were derived from peripheral blood mononuclear cells (PBMCs), sampled at new diagnosis, from a patient treated with antithyroid drugs. The TCR sequence derives from a woman younger than 45 with Graves disease.

CDR3 protein: CASSLAGGIGEQFF. The CDR3, as DNA: TGTGCCAGCAGCCTAGCGGGAGGGATTGGTGAGCAGTTCTTC. The V gene is TRBV7-3, the J gene TRBJ2-1, with 12 bases identical to TRBD2. V lost 5 bases to trimming and J lost 9 bases; unmatched junction nucleotides: 5. The V gene's germline CDR1 is SGHTA and CDR2 FQGTGA. The CDR3 loop spans 14 amino acids.